This entry is about one T cell receptor beta chain. The target antigen is unknown. A J-beta primer mix and a sample-barcoded 5' primer were used in a second PCR of about 7 to 12 cycles. TCRdb analysed the 5' RACE reads with MiXCR anew, one entry per CDR3 protein. The sample includes 800,000 or so distinct CDR3 sequences, about 45% of them seen just once. Germline V gives CDR1 LGHDT, CDR2 YNNKEL (reference sequence). The CDR3 spans 16 residues. V gave up 3 bases and J gave up 0 bases; unmatched junction bases: 6. This sample is drawn from a study of blood T cells in healthy people across ages. Study findings and constraints: It was the long-lived donors that had more naive CD4+ cells and higher diversity than aged donors.

The source material was blood. The chain couples TRBV3-1 to TRBJ2-7, with TRBD2 matching 9 bases. This TCR came from a man older than 75 in good health. The CDR3, as DNA: TGTGCCAGCAGCCAGGTAGCGGGAGCTTACTCCTACGAGCAGTACTTC. It codes for CASSQVAGAYSYEQYF.